This T cell receptor (beta chain) was obtained from a study of shared clonotypes between healthy human individuals. Study findings and constraints: Naive subsets, compared against memory subsets, generally had larger estimated richness values. Shared across a few donors were 5% to 6% of the naive CD4 clonotypes.

This CDR3 is built from 15 residues. Looked up from germline, CDR1 is SGHRS and CDR2 is YFSETQ. Trimming left V 0 bases short and J 0 bases short, with 9 bases between. As regards this clone: The antigen is undetermined.

Sequencing was performed with immunoSEQ multiplex PCR; in TCRdb, only in-frame clones are kept and a portion is missing. The sample has about a million clones; 70% to 85% are singletons. Sequencing was done on a sample of memory CD4+ T cells from PBMCs. The sample's subset: CD45RA-negative fraction. The chain employs TRBV5-1 and TRBJ1-1; no clear D. This TCR was sampled from a man in his late teens or twenties in good health. Some clones in this sample may be carry-over from other donors' samples. CDR3 in amino acids: CASSLVGSLNTEAFF. CDR3 bases: TGCGCCAGCAGCTTGGTAGGCAGCTTGAACACTGAAGCTTTCTTT.